The clone carrying this T cell receptor beta chain has just a few counts. Its target is unknown. This sample stems from a study of CD8+ T cells in alopecia areata. General study results and limits: Scalp sequencing also captures normal skin's resident alphabeta T cells.

Following RNA extraction, reverse transcription yielded cDNA that acted as the sequencing template. Some clones are missing from TCRdb's copy, which holds only in-frame ones; the method was immunoSEQ multiplex PCR. The sample records approximately 24,000 clones, under 60% being singletons. CDR3 size: 14 residues. Germline V gives CDR1 MNHEY, CDR2 SMNVEV (reference sequence). The V gene lost 3 bases and the J gene lost 0 bases, with 6 bases spanning the gap. The clonotype was recovered from a human donor with alopecia areata. The sample taken for sequencing was NKG2D-high CD8+ T cells sorted from blood. The chain links TRBV27 to TRBJ1-5; D gene ambiguous. DNA for the CDR3: TGTGCCAGCAGTTTCCGATATAGCAATCAGCCCCAGCATTTT. Translating it yields CASSFRYSNQPQHF.